Listed below are T cell receptor beta chains from one sample, sequenced in a study of blood T cell repertoires in COVID-19. The repertoire was sequenced with immunoSEQ multiplex PCR; TCRdb's copy has only in-frame clones and lacks some. Here the sample spans some 200,000 clones, about nine tenths being singletons. Sequenced input: peripheral blood. The source is an elderly man with acute or convalescent COVID-19. CDR3s include the opening cysteine and the closing phenylalanine or tryptophan. Each record gives: clone size, V gene, J gene, D gene, CDR3 protein, CDR3 DNA. A D gene is named only where the DNA matches it firmly. Expanded clones get a size class; other rows say once, few or many, or leave the size out.

once	TRBV7-9	TRBJ1-2	.	CASSSRDIYPGGYTF	TGTGCCAGCAGCTCACGGGACATCTACCCCGGGGGCTACACCTTC
few	TRBV18	TRBJ2-1	TRBD2	CASSPGAGAFRIFF	TGTGCCAGCTCACCAGGGGCGGGAGCTTTTAGGATTTTCTTC
.	TRBV30	TRBJ1-6	.	CAWSSNSPLHF	TGTGCCTGGAGTTCAAATTCACCCCTCCACTTT
.	TRBV5-4	TRBJ2-7	TRBD2	CASSSLAGGPGEQYF	TGTGCCAGCAGCTCACTAGCGGGAGGGCCGGGAGAGCAGTACTTC
.	TRBV14	TRBJ2-1	TRBD2	CASSSLGGTPYNEQFF	TGTGCCAGCAGCTCTCTGGGAGGGACCCCCTACAATGAGCAGTTCTTC
.	TRBV30	TRBJ1-6	.	CASTLGPGRITPNSPLHF	TGTGCCTCCACCCTTGGGCCAGGGCGTATCACCCCAAACTCACCCCTCCACTTT
few	TRBV4-2	TRBJ1-3	.	CASSQRGAPGNTIYF	TGTGCCAGCAGCCAACGGGGGGCTCCAGGAAACACCATATATTTT
.	TRBV5-4	TRBJ1-6	.	CATDGGGGIPLHF	TGTGCCACGGACGGCGGCGGGGGGATACCCCTCCACTTT
.	TRBV27	TRBJ2-2	TRBD2	CASSSSGRRAGELFF	TGTGCCAGCAGTTCCAGCGGGAGGAGGGCCGGGGAGCTGTTTTTT
.	TRBV11-3	TRBJ2-2	TRBD2	CASRRLATGELFF	TGTGCCAGCAGACGACTAGCGACCGGGGAGCTGTTTTTT
.	TRBV7-2	TRBJ1-6	.	CASSLTRGGGSNSPLHF	TGTGCCAGCAGCCTAACCCGGGGAGGGGGTAGTAATTCACCCCTCCACTTT
.	TRBV6-5	TRBJ1-1	TRBD1	CASSSRGDSEAFF	TGTGCCAGCAGTTCCAGGGGGGACAGTGAAGCTTTCTTT
.	TRBV7-3	TRBJ2-1	TRBD1	CASSLGQGPNEQFF	TGTGCCAGCAGCTTGGGACAGGGACCCAATGAGCAGTTCTTC
once	TRBV11-3	TRBJ2-2	.	CASSLDSTGELFF	TGTGCCAGCAGCTTGGACAGCACCGGGGAGCTGTTTTTT
.	TRBV3-1/TRBV3-2	TRBJ2-7	TRBD2	CASSHRNSGRNDEQYF	TGTGCCAGCAGCCATCGTAATAGCGGGAGGAACGACGAGCAGTACTTC
.	TRBV3-1/TRBV3-2	TRBJ2-7	TRBD2	CASSSPPGGAGSSYEQYF	TGTGCCAGCAGCTCGCCCCCGGGCGGAGCGGGAAGCTCCTACGAGCAGTACTTC
.	TRBV7-2	TRBJ2-1	TRBD1	CASSSGQGSYNEQFF	TGTGCCAGCAGCTCCGGACAGGGCTCCTACAATGAGCAGTTCTTC
.	TRBV10-2	TRBJ2-7	TRBD2	CASSVDSGSYEQYF	TGCGCCAGCAGTGTGGATAGCGGGAGCTACGAGCAGTACTTC
.	TRBV3-1/TRBV3-2	TRBJ1-1	.	CASSLGVDTEAFF	TGTGCCAGCAGCCTAGGAGTGGACACTGAAGCTTTCTTT
few	TRBV28	TRBJ2-1	.	CANPDRDFYNEQFF	TGTGCCAACCCCGACAGAGACTTCTACAATGAGCAGTTCTTC
.	TRBV7-9	TRBJ2-5	.	CASSSTGGETQYF	TGTGCCAGCAGCTCTACCGGAGGGGAGACCCAGTACTTC
.	TRBV12-3/TRBV12-4	TRBJ1-1	.	CASRPEAQTEAFF	TGTGCCAGCAGGCCCGAAGCACAGACCGAAGCTTTCTTT
.	TRBV30	TRBJ2-1	.	CAWNGGNGPTHNEQFF	TGTGCCTGGAATGGCGGGAACGGCCCTACCCACAATGAGCAGTTCTTC
once	TRBV2	TRBJ2-3	.	CASSVESTDTQYF	TGTGCCAGCAGTGTCGAGAGCACAGATACGCAGTATTTT
.	TRBV28	TRBJ1-4	.	CASSTGIEKLFF	TGTGCCAGCAGCACAGGGATTGAAAAACTGTTTTTT
.	TRBV10-3	TRBJ1-2	TRBD1	CAIKPGGGGYTF	TGTGCCATCAAACCAGGGGGCGGTGGCTACACCTTC
once	TRBV29-1	TRBJ1-2	.	CSVTHPLGQNYGYTF	TGCAGCGTCACCCACCCCCTCGGACAGAACTATGGCTACACCTTC
once	TRBV9	TRBJ2-1	TRBD2	CASSSSGGRSYNEQFF	TGTGCCAGCAGCTCAAGTGGCGGGAGATCCTACAATGAGCAGTTCTTC
.	TRBV29-1	TRBJ1-1	.	CSVAQSTEAFF	TGCAGCGTTGCACAGTCCACTGAAGCTTTCTTT
.	TRBV7-3	TRBJ2-5	.	CASSATAQETQYF	TGTGCCAGCAGCGCGACAGCCCAAGAGACCCAGTACTTC
.	TRBV21-1	TRBJ2-2	.	CASSKTLRDNTGELFF	TGTGCCAGCAGCAAAACGCTGCGGGATAACACCGGGGAGCTGTTTTTT
once	TRBV7-2	TRBJ2-3	.	CASSRWPAGTSTDTQYF	TGTGCCAGCAGCCGCTGGCCGGCGGGCACTAGCACAGATACGCAGTATTTT
.	TRBV23-1	TRBJ2-6	.	CASSRPFSGANVLTF	TGCGCCAGCAGTCGTCCCTTCTCTGGGGCCAACGTCCTGACTTTC
.	TRBV18	TRBJ1-3	TRBD1	CASSPQGAGSLGNTIYF	TGTGCCAGCTCGCCCCAGGGGGCAGGAAGTTTGGGAAACACCATATATTTT
few	TRBV27	TRBJ1-4	.	CASSLYPAIGQASNEKLFF	TGTGCCAGCAGTTTATATCCTGCAATTGGGCAGGCGTCGAATGAAAAACTGTTTTTT
.	TRBV19	TRBJ2-1	TRBD2	CASTARGLADNEQFF	TGTGCCAGTACCGCTCGGGGACTAGCGGACAATGAGCAGTTCTTC
.	TRBV27	TRBJ2-3	.	CASRFSVPTDTQYF	TGTGCCAGCAGATTCTCCGTTCCCACAGATACGCAGTATTTT
.	TRBV7-2	TRBJ1-1	.	CASSRPGGTEAFF	TGTGCCAGCAGCCGCCCCGGGGGAACTGAAGCTTTCTTT
once	TRBV7-3	TRBJ2-1	TRBD2	CASSPQTASGFNEQFF	TGTGCCAGCAGCCCCCAAACGGCTAGCGGTTTCAATGAGCAGTTCTTC
.	TRBV7-2	TRBJ2-1	.	CASSPDGVGSYNEQFF	TGTGCCAGCAGCCCCGACGGGGTGGGATCCTACAATGAGCAGTTCTTC
.	TRBV28	TRBJ2-7	.	CASSGGGRGAYEQYF	TGTGCCAGCAGTGGGGGCGGGAGAGGGGCCTACGAGCAGTACTTC
.	TRBV11-3	TRBJ2-5	.	CASSSTTGGGETQYF	TGTGCCAGCAGCTCAACCACGGGGGGCGGAGAGACCCAGTACTTC
once	TRBV19	TRBJ2-5	TRBD2	CASSMRKTSGIQETQYF	TGTGCCAGTAGTATGAGAAAAACTAGCGGGATCCAAGAGACCCAGTACTTC
.	TRBV24-1	TRBJ2-1	.	CATSDFGGSSEQFF	TGTGCCACCAGTGATTTCGGGGGTTCCAGTGAGCAGTTCTTC
few	TRBV7-3	TRBJ2-3	.	CASSLRGAPFTDTQYF	TGTGCCAGCAGCTTACGGGGGGCTCCCTTCACAGATACGCAGTATTTT
.	TRBV7-2	TRBJ2-1	.	CASSRGAGLNEQFF	TGTGCCAGCAGCCGCGGCGCGGGATTGAATGAGCAGTTCTTC
.	TRBV19	TRBJ2-7	.	CASSPDRGYEQYF	TGTGCCAGTAGTCCTGATAGGGGCTACGAGCAGTACTTC
.	TRBV12-5	TRBJ1-2	TRBD1	CASGLGQPQGARGYTF	TGTGCTAGTGGTTTGGGCCAACCACAGGGGGCGCGAGGCTACACCTTC
.	TRBV7-3	TRBJ2-2	TRBD2	CASSLSGGADTGELFF	TGTGCCAGCAGCTTAAGCGGGGGAGCGGACACCGGGGAGCTGTTTTTT
.	TRBV2	TRBJ1-1	TRBD1	CASRTTGVSEAFF	TGTGCCAGCAGAACTACAGGGGTCTCTGAAGCTTTCTTT
.	TRBV27	TRBJ1-5	TRBD1	CASSSPGTVNSNQPQHF	TGTGCCAGCAGTTCCCCCGGGACAGTAAATAGCAATCAGCCCCAGCATTTT